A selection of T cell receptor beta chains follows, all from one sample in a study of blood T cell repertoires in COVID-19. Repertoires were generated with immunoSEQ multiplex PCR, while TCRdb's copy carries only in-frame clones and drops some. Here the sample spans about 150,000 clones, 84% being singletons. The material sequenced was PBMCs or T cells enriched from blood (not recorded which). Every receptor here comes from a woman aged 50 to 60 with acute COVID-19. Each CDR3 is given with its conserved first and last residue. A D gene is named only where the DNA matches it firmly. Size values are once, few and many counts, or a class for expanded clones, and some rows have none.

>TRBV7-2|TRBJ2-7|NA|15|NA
CASSLSPGQAYEQYF
TGTGCCAGCAGCTTATCGCCGGGACAAGCCTACGAGCAGTACTTC
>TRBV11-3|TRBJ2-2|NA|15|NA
CASRSGHTNTGELFF
TGTGCCAGCAGATCGGGACACACGAACACCGGGGAGCTGTTTTTT
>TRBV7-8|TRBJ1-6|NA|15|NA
CASSSRRPYNSPLHF
TGTGCCAGCAGCTCCAGGCGTCCCTATAATTCACCCCTCCACTTT
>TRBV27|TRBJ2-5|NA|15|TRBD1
CASSLSTGEQETQYF
TGTGCCAGCAGTTTGTCGACAGGGGAACAAGAGACCCAGTACTTC
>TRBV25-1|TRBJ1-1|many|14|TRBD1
CATSTGGGKAEAFF
TGTGCCACGTCGACAGGGGGAGGAAAAGCTGAAGCTTTCTTT
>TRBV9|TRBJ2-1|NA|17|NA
CASSVGLAASSYNEQFF
TGTGCCAGCAGCGTGGGCCTAGCTGCAAGCTCCTACAATGAGCAGTTCTTC
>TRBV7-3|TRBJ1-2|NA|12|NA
CASSPDSYGYTF
TGTGCCAGCAGCCCGGACAGCTATGGCTACACCTTC
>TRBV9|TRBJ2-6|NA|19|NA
CASSARSTGMGSGANVLTF
TGTGCCAGCAGCGCGAGAAGTACGGGAATGGGTTCTGGGGCCAACGTCCTGACTTTC
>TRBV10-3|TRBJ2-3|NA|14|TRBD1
CAISWDREADTQYF
TGTGCCATCAGTTGGGACAGGGAAGCAGATACGCAGTATTTT
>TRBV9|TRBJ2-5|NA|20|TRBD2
CASSVATSSGRQGGQETQYF
TGTGCCAGCAGCGTAGCTACATCTAGCGGGAGACAAGGGGGGCAAGAGACCCAGTACTTC
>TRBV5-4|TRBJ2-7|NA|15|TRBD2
CASSEAGGRGLEQYF
TGTGCCAGCAGCGAAGCGGGAGGCCGTGGACTCGAGCAGTACTTC
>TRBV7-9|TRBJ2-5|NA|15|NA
CASSSHTTIKETQYF
TGTGCCAGCAGCTCACACACCACGATTAAAGAGACCCAGTACTTC
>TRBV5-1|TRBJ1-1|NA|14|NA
CASSVTGLNTEAFF
TGCGCCAGCAGCGTCACAGGGTTAAACACTGAAGCTTTCTTT
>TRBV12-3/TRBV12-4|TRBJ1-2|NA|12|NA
CASSLQWSIYTF
TGTGCCAGCAGCCTCCAGTGGAGCATCTACACCTTC
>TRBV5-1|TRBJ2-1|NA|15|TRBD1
CASSTAGTGGNEQFF
TGCGCCAGCAGCACGGCCGGGACAGGGGGCAATGAGCAGTTCTTC
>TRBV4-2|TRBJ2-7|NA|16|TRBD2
CASSQEGTSGAYEQYF
TGTGCCAGCAGCCAAGAAGGGACTAGCGGCGCCTACGAGCAGTACTTC
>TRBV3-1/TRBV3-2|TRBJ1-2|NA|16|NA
CASSQDWAGVDYGYTF
TGTGCCAGCAGCCAAGACTGGGCAGGGGTAGACTATGGCTACACCTTC
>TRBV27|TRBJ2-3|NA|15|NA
CASSFNPGGTDTQYF
TGTGCCAGCAGTTTTAACCCAGGGGGCACAGATACGCAGTATTTT
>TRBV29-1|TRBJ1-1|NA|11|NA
CSVDYETRAFF
TGCAGCGTTGATTACGAGACTCGCGCTTTCTTT
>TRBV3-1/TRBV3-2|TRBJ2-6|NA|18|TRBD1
CASSQRDRAPSGANVLTF
TGTGCCAGCAGCCAAAGGGACAGAGCTCCCTCTGGGGCCAACGTCCTGACTTTC
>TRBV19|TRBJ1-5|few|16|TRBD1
CASSMGRQGSNQPQHF
TGTGCCAGTAGTATGGGCCGACAGGGATCGAATCAGCCCCAGCATTTT
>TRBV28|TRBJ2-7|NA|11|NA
CASSGGYEQYF
TGTGCCTCCTCGGGTGGGTACGAGCAGTACTTC
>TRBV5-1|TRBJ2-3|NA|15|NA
CASSRADPSTDTQYF
TGCGCCAGCAGCCGAGCGGATCCTAGCACAGATACGCAGTATTTT
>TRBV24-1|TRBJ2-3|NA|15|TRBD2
CATSDPAGGRDTQYF
TGTGCCACCAGTGATCCAGCGGGAGGGAGAGATACGCAGTATTTT